The next 5 T cell receptor beta chains were all read from a single sample in a study of Graves' ophthalmopathy and Graves' hyperthyroidism. The TCR beta CDR3 regions underwent amplification from RNA transcripts. The authors performed first-round RT-PCR with HTBI primers and then a second-round multiplex PCR. In TCRdb, the multiplex PCR reads were re-called with MiXCR into one record per CDR3 protein. Altogether 57,000 or so distinct CDR3 sequences are present, roughly half being singletons, with the ten largest covering 4.7%. The source material was peripheral blood. Source of these receptors: an adult woman with Graves' ophthalmopathy.

This clonotype was picked up one time. V is TRBV24-1 and J is TRBJ2-7; D not resolved. Deletions cut 5 bases from V and 6 bases from J, with 10 bases between. Germline V lookup: CDR1 KGHDR, CDR2 SFDVKD. The CDR3 has 12 residues. In DNA form, the CDR3 reads TGTGCCACCAGTGTTTGGTGGTCCGAGCAGTACTTC. Translation gives CATSVWWSEQYF.

V gene TRBV7-2 combines with J gene TRBJ1-5, with TRBD1 as a possible D gene (5 bases). The germline V gene encodes CDR1 SGHTA and CDR2 FQGNSA. V lost 1 base and J 2 bases, leaving 12 bases between the germline ends. The CDR3 loop spans 16 amino acids. The CDR3, as DNA: TGTGCCAGCAGCTTAGAGGCGGGGGGGGGCAATCAGCCCCAGCATTTT. Encoded protein: CASSLEAGGGNQPQHF. Filled out from reference TRBV7-2 and TRBJ1-5, the complete variable domain reads GAGVSQSPSNKVTEKGKDVELRCDPISGHTALYWYRQSLGQGLEFLIYFQGNSAPDKSGLPSDRFSAERTGGSVSTLTIQRTQQEDSAVYLCASSLEAGGGNQPQHFGDGTRLSIL.

This clonotype was seen at least ten times. The chain combines TRBV5-1 with TRBJ2-2; D is unclear. The CDR3 runs 15 residues. Germline CDR1 is SGHRS and CDR2 is YFSETQ. The germline V and J ends were trimmed by 2 bases and 1 base, with 9 bases remaining between them. This CDR3 reads CASSLAIRNTGELFF. Here the CDR3 DNA reads TGCGCCAGCAGCTTAGCAATCAGGAACACCGGGGAGCTGTTTTTT.

J is TRBJ2-3 and V is TRBV20-1; D not resolved. Trimming shortened V by 6 bases and J by 0 bases, and 25 bases separated the two germline ends. This CDR3 contains 18 residues. The germline gives CDR1 DFQATT, CDR2 SNEGSKA (reference sequence). The CDR3 region has the DNA TGCAGTGCCAGTAGTACGACCTCTCGGCCAGCCAGCACAGATACGCAGTATTTT. Translating it yields CSASSTTSRPASTDTQYF.

At least ten counts were recorded for this clonotype. The chain uses TRBV5-8 and TRBJ1-5; TRBD1 might be the D (5 bases). The germline gives CDR1 SGHTS, CDR2 YDEGEE. The CDR3 runs 16 residues. Trimming pared 0 bases from V and 1 base from J, leaving 11 bases between. The CDR3, as DNA: TGTGCCAGCAGCTTGGGGGGACCTTTCAGCAATCAGCCCCAGCATTTT. Amino acid sequence: CASSLGGPFSNQPQHF.